This record concerns one T cell receptor (beta chain) sequence. This sample was included in a study of blood T cells in healthy people across ages. CDR3 length: 16 residues. V lost 6 bases and J lost 14, with 30 bases in between. Germline CDR1 and CDR2: MNHNY and SVGAGI (reference sequence). Primers used in a second PCR of about 6 to 11 cycles were a sample-barcoded 5' primer and a J-beta primer mix. TCRdb recomputed calls from the 5' RACE reads with MiXCR, one row per CDR3 protein. The sample shows fewer than 950,000 distinct CDR3 sequences, about 53% of them seen only once. Source material: blood. This receptor was identified in an elderly man in good health. V and J are TRBV6-6 and TRBJ2-3; the D gene could be TRBD1 or TRBD2 (6 bases each). CDR3 residues: CASSREGGTPQRYAYF. Written as DNA, the CDR3 is TGTGCCAGCAGCCGCGAGGGGGGCACTCCCCAGAGATACGCGTATTTT.